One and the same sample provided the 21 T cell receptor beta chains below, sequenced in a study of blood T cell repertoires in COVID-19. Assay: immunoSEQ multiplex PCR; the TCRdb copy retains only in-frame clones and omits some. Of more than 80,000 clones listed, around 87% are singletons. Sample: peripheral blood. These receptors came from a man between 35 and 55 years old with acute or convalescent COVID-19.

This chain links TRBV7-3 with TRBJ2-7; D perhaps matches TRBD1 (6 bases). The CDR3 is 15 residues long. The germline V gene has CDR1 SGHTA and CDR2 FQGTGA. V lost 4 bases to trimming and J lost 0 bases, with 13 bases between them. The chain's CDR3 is CASSSSGTHSYEQYF. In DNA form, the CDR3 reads TGTGCCAGCAGCTCTTCCGGGACACACTCCTACGAGCAGTACTTC.

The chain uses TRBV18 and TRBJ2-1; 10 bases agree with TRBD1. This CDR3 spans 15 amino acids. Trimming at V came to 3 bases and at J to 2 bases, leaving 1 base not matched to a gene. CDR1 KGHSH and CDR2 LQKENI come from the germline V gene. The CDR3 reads CASSPTGGAYNEQFF. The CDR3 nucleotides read TGTGCCAGCTCACCGACAGGGGGCGCCTACAATGAGCAGTTCTTC.

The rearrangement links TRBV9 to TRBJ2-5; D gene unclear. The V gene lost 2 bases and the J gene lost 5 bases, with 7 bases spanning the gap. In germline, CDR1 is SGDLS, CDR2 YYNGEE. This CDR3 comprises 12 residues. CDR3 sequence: CASSVNEETQYF. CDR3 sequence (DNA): TGTGCCAGCAGCGTCAATGAGGAGACCCAGTACTTC.

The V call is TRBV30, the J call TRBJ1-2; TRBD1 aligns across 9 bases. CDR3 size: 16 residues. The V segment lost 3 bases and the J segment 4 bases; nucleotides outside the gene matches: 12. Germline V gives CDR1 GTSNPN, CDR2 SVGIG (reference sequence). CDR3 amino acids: CAWRNRDRVGTYGYTF. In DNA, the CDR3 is TGTGCCTGGAGGAACCGGGACAGGGTGGGGACCTATGGCTACACCTTC. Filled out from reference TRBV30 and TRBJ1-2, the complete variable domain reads SQTIHQWPATLVQPVGSPLSLECTVEGTSNPNLYWYRQAAGRGLQLLFYSVGIGQISSEVPQNLSASRPQDRQFILSSKKLLLSDSGFYLCAWRNRDRVGTYGYTFGSGTRLTVV.

CDR3 nucleotide sequence: TGTGCCAGCAGTAAAAGCGGGAGTTCCTACAATGAGCAGTTCTTC. Translated: CASSKSGSSYNEQFF. The chain has TRBV2 and TRBJ2-1; 8 nucleotides match TRBD2. This CDR3 has 15 amino acids. The V segment lost 5 bases and the J segment 1 base; nucleotides outside the gene matches: 4. CDR1 and CDR2 (germline): SNHLY, FYNNEI.

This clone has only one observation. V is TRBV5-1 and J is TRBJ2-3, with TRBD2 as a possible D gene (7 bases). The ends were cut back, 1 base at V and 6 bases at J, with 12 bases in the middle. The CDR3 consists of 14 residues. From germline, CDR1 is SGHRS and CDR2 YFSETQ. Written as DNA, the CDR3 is TGCGCCAGCAGCTTGCCGGGGGGCGGTGATACGCAGTATTTT. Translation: CASSLPGGGDTQYF. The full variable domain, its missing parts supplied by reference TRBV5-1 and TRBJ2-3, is KAGVTQTPRYLIKTRGQQVTLSCSPISGHRSVSWYQQTPGQGLQFLFEYFSETQRNKGNFPGRFSGRQFSNSRSEMNVSTLELGDSALYLCASSLPGGGDTQYFGPGTRLTVL.

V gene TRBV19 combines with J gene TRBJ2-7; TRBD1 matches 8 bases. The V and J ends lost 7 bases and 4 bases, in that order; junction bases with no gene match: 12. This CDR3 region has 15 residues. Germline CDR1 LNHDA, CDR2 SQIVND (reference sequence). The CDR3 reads CASTVHTGQGYEQYF. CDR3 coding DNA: TGTGCCAGTACCGTCCACACCGGACAGGGTTACGAGCAGTACTTC.

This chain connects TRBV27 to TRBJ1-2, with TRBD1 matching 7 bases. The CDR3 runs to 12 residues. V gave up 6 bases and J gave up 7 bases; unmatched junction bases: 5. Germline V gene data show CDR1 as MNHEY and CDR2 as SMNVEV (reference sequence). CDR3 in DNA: TGTGCCAGCAGCCTAGGGACAGTTGGCTACACCTTC. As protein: CASSLGTVGYTF.

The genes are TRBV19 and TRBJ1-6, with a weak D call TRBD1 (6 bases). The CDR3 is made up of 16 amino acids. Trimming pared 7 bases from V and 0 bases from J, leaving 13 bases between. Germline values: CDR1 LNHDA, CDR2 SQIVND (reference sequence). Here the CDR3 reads CASKSQDSSYNSPLHF. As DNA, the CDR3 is TGTGCCAGTAAAAGTCAGGACAGCTCCTATAATTCACCCCTCCACTTT.

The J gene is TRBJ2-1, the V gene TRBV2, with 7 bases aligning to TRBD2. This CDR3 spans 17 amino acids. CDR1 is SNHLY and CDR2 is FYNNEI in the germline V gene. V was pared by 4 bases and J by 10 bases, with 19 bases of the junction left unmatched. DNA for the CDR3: TGTGCCAGCAGTGGTGCTTCGTGGACTAGAGGGTCCAGGGAGCAGTTCTTC. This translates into CASSGASWTRGSREQFF.

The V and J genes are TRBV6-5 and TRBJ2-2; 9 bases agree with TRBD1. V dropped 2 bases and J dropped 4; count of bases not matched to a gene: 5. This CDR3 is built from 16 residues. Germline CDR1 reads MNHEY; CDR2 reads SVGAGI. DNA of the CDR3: TGTGCCAGCAGTTACAGGACAGGGGTGAGCACCGGGGAGCTGTTTTTT. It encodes CASSYRTGVSTGELFF.

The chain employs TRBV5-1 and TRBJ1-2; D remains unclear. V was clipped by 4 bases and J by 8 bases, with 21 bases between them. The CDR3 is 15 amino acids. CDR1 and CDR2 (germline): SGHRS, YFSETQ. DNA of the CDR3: TGCGCCAGCAGCCCGGAGGGCGGTCTCGACCCGGGCTACACCTTC. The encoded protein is CASSPEGGLDPGYTF. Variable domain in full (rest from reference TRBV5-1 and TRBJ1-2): KAGVTQTPRYLIKTRGQQVTLSCSPISGHRSVSWYQQTPGQGLQFLFEYFSETQRNKGNFPGRFSGRQFSNSRSEMNVSTLELGDSALYLCASSPEGGLDPGYTFGSGTRLTVV.

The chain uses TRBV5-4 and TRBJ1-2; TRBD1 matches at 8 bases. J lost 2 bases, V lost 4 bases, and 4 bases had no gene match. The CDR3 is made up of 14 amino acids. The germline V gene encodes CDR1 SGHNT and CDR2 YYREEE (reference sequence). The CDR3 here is CASSGRTGNYGYTF. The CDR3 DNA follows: TGTGCCAGCAGCGGACGGACAGGGAACTATGGCTACACCTTC. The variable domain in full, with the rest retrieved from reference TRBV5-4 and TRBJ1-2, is ETGVTQSPTHLIKTRGQQVTLRCSSQSGHNTVSWYQQALGQGPQFIFQYYREEENGRGNFPPRFSGLQFPNYSSELNVNALELDDSALYLCASSGRTGNYGYTFGSGTRLTVV.

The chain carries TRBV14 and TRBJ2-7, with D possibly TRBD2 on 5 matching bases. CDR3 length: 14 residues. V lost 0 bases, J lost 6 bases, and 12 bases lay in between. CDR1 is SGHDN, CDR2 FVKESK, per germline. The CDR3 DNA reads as TGTGCCAGCAGCCAAGATGTTGCGGGTCTCGAGCAGTACTTC. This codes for CASSQDVAGLEQYF.

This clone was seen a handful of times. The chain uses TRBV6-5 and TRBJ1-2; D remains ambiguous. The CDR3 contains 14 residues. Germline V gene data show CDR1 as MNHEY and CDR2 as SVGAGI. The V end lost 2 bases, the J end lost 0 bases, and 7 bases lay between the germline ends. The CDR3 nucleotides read TGTGCCAGCAGTTACGACAATTCTAACTATGGCTACACCTTC. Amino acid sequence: CASSYDNSNYGYTF.

The CDR3 region is CASRKTETYEQYF. The DNA for the CDR3 is TGTGCCAGTAGGAAAACAGAAACCTACGAGCAGTACTTC. The chain combines TRBV19 with TRBJ2-7; no definite D call. Deletions cut 6 bases from V and 2 bases from J, with 11 bases between. CDR3 length: 13 amino acids. The germline V gene encodes CDR1 LNHDA and CDR2 SQIVND (reference sequence).

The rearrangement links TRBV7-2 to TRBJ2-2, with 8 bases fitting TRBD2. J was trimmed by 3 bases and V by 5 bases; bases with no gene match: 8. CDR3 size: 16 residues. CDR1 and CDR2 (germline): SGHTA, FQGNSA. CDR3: CASSPLGGGYTGELFF. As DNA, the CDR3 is TGTGCCAGCAGCCCCCTCGGCGGGGGGTACACCGGGGAGCTGTTTTTT.

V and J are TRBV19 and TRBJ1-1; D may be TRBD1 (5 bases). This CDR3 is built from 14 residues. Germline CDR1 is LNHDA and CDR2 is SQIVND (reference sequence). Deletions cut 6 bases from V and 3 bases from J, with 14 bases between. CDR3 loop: CASRERGGDTEAFF. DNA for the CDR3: TGTGCCAGTAGAGAGAGGGGAGGGGACACTGAAGCTTTCTTT.

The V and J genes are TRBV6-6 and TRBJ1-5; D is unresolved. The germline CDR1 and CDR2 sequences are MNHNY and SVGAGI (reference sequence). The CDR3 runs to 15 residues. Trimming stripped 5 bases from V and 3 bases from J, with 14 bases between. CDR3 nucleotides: TGTGCCAGCAGTCATCCCCCGGCGGCCAATCAGCCCCAGCATTTT. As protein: CASSHPPAANQPQHF.

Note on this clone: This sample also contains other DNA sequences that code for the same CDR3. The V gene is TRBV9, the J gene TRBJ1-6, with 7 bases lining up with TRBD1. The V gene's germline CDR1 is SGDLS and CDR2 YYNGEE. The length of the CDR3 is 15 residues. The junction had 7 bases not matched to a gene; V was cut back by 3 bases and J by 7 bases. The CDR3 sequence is CASSATGTENSPLHF. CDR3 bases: TGTGCCAGCAGCGCCACCGGGACAGAGAATTCACCCCTCCACTTT.

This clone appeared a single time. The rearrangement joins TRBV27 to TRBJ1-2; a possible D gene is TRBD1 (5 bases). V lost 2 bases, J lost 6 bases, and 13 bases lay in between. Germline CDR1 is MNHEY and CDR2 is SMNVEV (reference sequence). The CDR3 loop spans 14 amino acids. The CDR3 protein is CASSLRTPWDGYTF. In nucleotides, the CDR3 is TGTGCCAGCAGTTTAAGGACACCCTGGGATGGCTACACCTTC.